Below, 7 T cell receptor beta chains from the same sample are listed, as sequenced in a study of shared clonotypes between healthy human individuals. Data came from immunoSEQ multiplex PCR; TCRdb stores just in-frame clones and leaves some out. The table has nearly 1,000,000 clones, 70% to 85% seen once. Sequenced sample: memory CD4+ T cells sorted from blood. The subset was: CD45RA-negative fraction. The receptors were gathered from a man aged 18-30 years in good health.

CDR3 coding DNA: TGCGCCAGCAGCCAAGACAGTTATCAAGGGTCCTACAATGAGCAGTTCTTC. This translates into CASSQDSYQGSYNEQFF. The V and J genes are TRBV4-1 and TRBJ2-1; D call uncertain. Germline V gene data show CDR1 as MGHRA and CDR2 as YSYEKL. The ends were cut back, 0 bases at V and 1 base at J, with 13 bases in the middle. The CDR3 has 17 residues.

Only one count was recorded for this clone. The chain is built from TRBV5-1 and TRBJ2-3; weak D call: TRBD2 (6 bases). The CDR3 sequence is 16 residues long. With 0 bases removed from V and 2 bases from J, the gap between germline ends came to 13 bases. Germline V gives CDR1 SGHRS, CDR2 YFSETQ. CDR3 nucleotide sequence: TGCGCCAGCAGCTTGGGGGAGGTTCGTGCCACAGATACGCAGTATTTT. Translated, it gives CASSLGEVRATDTQYF.

The J gene is TRBJ1-2, the V gene TRBV18, with 9 bases that match TRBD1. Germline V gene sequence: CDR1 KGHSH, CDR2 LQKENI. This CDR3 region has 14 residues. With V trimmed by 3 bases and J by 3 bases, 2 bases remained unmatched. In DNA form, the CDR3 reads TGTGCCAGCTCACCGGGACAGGGTTACTATGGCTACACCTTC. Translating gives CASSPGQGYYGYTF.

This clone has only a few counts. This sequence joins TRBV5-4 and TRBJ2-1; no clear D. CDR3 length: 13 amino acids. Trimming took off 0 bases at V and 7 bases at J, with 8 bases between the two ends. The V gene's germline CDR1 is SGHNT and CDR2 YYREEE (reference sequence). The CDR3: CASSLVGVNEQFF. DNA for the CDR3: TGTGCCAGCAGCTTGGTAGGAGTTAATGAGCAGTTCTTC.

This clone was seen only once. The V and J genes are TRBV5-1 and TRBJ2-7; D might be TRBD1 (5 bases). Trimming took 4 bases from V and 2 from J, leaving 19 bases between them. The CDR3 covers 16 residues. From germline, CDR1 is SGHRS and CDR2 YFSETQ. CDR3 nucleotide sequence: TGCGCCAGCAGCCTCCCACAGGCCCTACGAACCTACGAGCAGTACTTC. It translates to CASSLPQALRTYEQYF.

As regards this clone: Additional DNA sequences in this sample encode the identical CDR3. This chain links TRBV9 with TRBJ2-3; 7 positions match TRBD2. The CDR3 extends over 14 amino acids. Germline V lookup: CDR1 SGDLS, CDR2 YYNGEE. J was trimmed by 3 bases and V by 0 bases; bases with no gene match: 1. Here the CDR3 DNA reads TGTGCCAGCAGCGTAGGTAGCGGGACAGATACGCAGTATTTT. This encodes CASSVGSGTDTQYF.

The CDR3 sequence: CSVEFLATTDYGYTF. In nucleotides, the CDR3 is TGCAGCGTTGAGTTTTTAGCCACCACCGACTATGGCTACACCTTC. This chain connects TRBV29-1 to TRBJ1-2; D gene uncertain. The CDR3 contains 15 residues. Germline V lookup: CDR1 SQVTM, CDR2 ANQGSEA. V was cut by 3 bases and J by 3 bases, with 17 bases left in between.